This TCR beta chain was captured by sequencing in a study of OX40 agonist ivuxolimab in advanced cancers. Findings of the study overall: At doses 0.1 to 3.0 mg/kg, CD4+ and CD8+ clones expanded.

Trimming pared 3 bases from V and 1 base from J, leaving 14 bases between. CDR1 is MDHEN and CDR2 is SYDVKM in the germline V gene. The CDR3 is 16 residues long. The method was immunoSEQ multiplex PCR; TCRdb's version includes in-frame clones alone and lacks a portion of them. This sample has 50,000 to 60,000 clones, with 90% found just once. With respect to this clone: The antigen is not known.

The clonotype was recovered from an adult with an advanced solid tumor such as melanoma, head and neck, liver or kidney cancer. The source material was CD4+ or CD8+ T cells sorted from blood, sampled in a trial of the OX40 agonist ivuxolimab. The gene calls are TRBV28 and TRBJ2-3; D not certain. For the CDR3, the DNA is TGTGCCAGCAGTTTCCCTGAACGAGAGGGCACAGATACGCAGTATTTT. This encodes CASSFPEREGTDTQYF.